The 3 T cell receptor beta chains listed next were all sequenced from one sample in a study of blood T cell repertoires in COVID-19. Here immunoSEQ multiplex PCR was the method, and the copy in TCRdb shows in-frame clones only, minus some. The profile shows a few hundred thousand clones, less than 90% of them singletons. The sample comprised PBMCs or T cells enriched from blood (not recorded which). These receptors were obtained from a woman aged 45-65 years who had recovered from COVID-19.

The sample holds a few counts of this clone. A far bigger clonotype differs at one base, so this is likely a read error. J is TRBJ2-7 and V is TRBV25-1, with unresolved D. CDR3 length: 11 amino acids. The ends were cut back, 6 bases at V and 1 base at J, with 4 bases in the middle. Germline V gene sequence: CDR1 MGHDK, CDR2 SYGVNS. This chain's CDR3 is CASSQSYEQYF. CDR3 nucleotides: TGTGCCAGCAGCCAGTCCTACGAGCAGTACTTC.

V is TRBV7-2 and J is TRBJ2-2, with D perhaps matching TRBD1 (6 bases). Trimming took off 2 bases at V and 5 bases at J, with 9 bases between the two ends. CDR3 length equals 14 residues. CDR1 is SGHTA, CDR2 FQGNSA, per germline. The CDR3 region has the DNA TGTGCCAGCAGCTTAAGCAGGGGAACCGGGGAGCTGTTTTTT. Encoded protein: CASSLSRGTGELFF.

The chain combines TRBV5-1 with TRBJ1-4, with 8 bases that match TRBD1. V lost 0 bases to trimming and J lost 8 bases; unmatched junction nucleotides: 6. This CDR3 contains 15 residues. CDR1 is SGHRS and CDR2 is YFSETQ in the germline V gene. CDR3 in amino acids: CASSLATGGEEKLFF. The CDR3 DNA sequence: TGCGCCAGCAGCTTGGCAACAGGGGGGGAGGAAAAACTGTTTTTT.